This passage covers 2 T cell receptor beta chains from one sample sequenced in a study of OX40 agonist ivuxolimab in advanced cancers. Profiled with immunoSEQ multiplex PCR; TCRdb holds only in-frame clones, not every one. The data show several thousand clones, less than 70% seen once. The sample here was CD4+ or CD8+ T cells sorted from blood, taken in a trial of the OX40 agonist ivuxolimab. The receptors come from an adult with an advanced solid tumor such as melanoma, head and neck, liver or kidney cancer.

This clone was seen more than once but under ten times. The chain is built from TRBV23-1 and TRBJ2-7, with D perhaps matching TRBD1 (5 bases). TRBV23-1 is classed as an ORF, of uncertain function. CDR3 size: 15 residues. Deletions cut 3 bases from V and 1 base from J, with 13 bases between. CDR3 coding DNA: TGCGCCAGCAGTCACGCGACAGACCCGTCCTACGAGCAGTACTTC. Its protein product is CASSHATDPSYEQYF.

Comment on this clone: Since no conserved phenylalanine or tryptophan closes the CDR3, a read error is the likely cause. The limits of the CDR3 on the DNA are not certain, so only TCRdb's listed CDR3 is given. The rearrangement uses TRBV19 and TRBJ1-1; TRBD1, the table's D call, was not compared with the DNA. The germline CDR1 and CDR2 sequences are LNHDA and SQIVND (reference sequence). The CDR3 adds up to 13 amino acids, both ends counted. The CDR3 loop reads CASSTGTGSDSFL.